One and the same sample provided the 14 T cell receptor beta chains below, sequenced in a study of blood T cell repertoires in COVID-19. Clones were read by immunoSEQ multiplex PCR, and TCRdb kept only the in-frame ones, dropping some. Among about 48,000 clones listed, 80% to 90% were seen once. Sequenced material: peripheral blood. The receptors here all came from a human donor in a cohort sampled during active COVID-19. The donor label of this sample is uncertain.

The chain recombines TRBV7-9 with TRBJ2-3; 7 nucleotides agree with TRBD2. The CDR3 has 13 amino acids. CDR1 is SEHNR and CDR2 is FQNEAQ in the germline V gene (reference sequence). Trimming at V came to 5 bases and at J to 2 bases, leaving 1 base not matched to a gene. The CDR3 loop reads CASSRDYTDTQYF. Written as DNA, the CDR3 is TGTGCCAGCAGCCGGGACTACACAGATACGCAGTATTTT.

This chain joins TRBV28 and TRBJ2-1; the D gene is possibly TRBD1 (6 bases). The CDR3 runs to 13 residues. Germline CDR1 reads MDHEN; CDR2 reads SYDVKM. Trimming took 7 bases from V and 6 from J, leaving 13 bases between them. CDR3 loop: CASKGRGRNEQFF. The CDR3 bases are TGTGCCAGCAAGGGCAGGGGACGCAATGAGCAGTTCTTC.

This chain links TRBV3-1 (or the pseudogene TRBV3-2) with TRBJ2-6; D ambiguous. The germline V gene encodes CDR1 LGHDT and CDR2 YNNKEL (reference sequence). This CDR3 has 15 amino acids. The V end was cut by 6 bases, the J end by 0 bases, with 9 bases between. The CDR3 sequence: CASSRRSSGANVLTF. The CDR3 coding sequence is TGTGCCAGCAGTAGACGGAGCTCTGGGGCCAACGTCCTGACTTTC.

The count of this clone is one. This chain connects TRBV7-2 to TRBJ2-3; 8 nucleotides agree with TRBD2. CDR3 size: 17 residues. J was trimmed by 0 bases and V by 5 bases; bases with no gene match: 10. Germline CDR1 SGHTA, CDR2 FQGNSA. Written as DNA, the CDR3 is TGTGCCAGCAGCCCTCGCGAGCGGGAGCGTAGCACAGATACGCAGTATTTT. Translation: CASSPRERERSTDTQYF.

The CDR3 is CASSLWQSETQYF. The CDR3, as DNA: TGTGCCAGCAGCTTGTGGCAGTCAGAGACCCAGTACTTC. The chain recombines TRBV5-6 with TRBJ2-5; no clear D. The CDR3 extends over 13 amino acids. The V end lost 1 base, the J end lost 4 bases, and 8 bases lay between the germline ends. Germline loops: CDR1 SGHDT, CDR2 YYEEEE.

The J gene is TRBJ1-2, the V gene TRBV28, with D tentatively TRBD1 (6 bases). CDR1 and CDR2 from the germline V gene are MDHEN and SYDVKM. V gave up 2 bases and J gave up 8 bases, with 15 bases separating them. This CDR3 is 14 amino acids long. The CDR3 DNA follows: TGTGCCAGCAGTTTAGAGGGACACCCGGGAGGCTACACCTTC. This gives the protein CASSLEGHPGGYTF.

DNA for the CDR3: TGTGCCAGCAGTTTAACAGGGATGGAGACCCAGTACTTC. Translated: CASSLTGMETQYF. The genes are TRBV28 and TRBJ2-5, with D perhaps TRBD1 (6 bases). Trimming pared 2 bases from V and 5 bases from J, leaving 9 bases between. Germline lookup yields CDR1 MDHEN and CDR2 SYDVKM. The CDR3 is 13 amino acids.

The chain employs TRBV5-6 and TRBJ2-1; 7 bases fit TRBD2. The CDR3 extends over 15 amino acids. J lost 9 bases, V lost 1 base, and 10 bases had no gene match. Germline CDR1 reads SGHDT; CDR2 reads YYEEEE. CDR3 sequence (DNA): TGTGCCAGCAGCTTGTCCCAGGGAGGGTCCGGTGAGCAGTTCTTC. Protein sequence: CASSLSQGGSGEQFF.

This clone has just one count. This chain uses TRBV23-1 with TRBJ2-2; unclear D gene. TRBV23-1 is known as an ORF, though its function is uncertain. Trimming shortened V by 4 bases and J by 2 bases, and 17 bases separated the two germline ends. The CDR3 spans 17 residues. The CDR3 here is CASSPLARQLNTGELFF. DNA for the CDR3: TGCGCCAGCAGTCCCCTGGCGCGGCAGTTAAACACCGGGGAGCTGTTTTTT.

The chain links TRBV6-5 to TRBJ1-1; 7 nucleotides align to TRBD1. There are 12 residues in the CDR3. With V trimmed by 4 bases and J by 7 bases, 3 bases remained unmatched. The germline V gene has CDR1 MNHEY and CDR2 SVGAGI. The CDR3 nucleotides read TGTGCCAGCAGTTCACAGGGGCGTGAAGCTTTCTTT. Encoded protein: CASSSQGREAFF.

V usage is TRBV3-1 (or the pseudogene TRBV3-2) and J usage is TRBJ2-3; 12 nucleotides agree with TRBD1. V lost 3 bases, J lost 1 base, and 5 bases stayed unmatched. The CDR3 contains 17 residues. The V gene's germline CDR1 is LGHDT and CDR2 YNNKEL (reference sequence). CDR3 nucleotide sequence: TGTGCCAGCAGCCATGCCGGGACAGGGGGCGGCACAGATACGCAGTATTTT. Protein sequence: CASSHAGTGGGTDTQYF.

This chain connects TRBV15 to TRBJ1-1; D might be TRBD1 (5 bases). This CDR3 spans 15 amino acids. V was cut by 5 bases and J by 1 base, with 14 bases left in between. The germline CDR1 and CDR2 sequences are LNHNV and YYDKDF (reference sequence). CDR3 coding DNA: TGTGCCACCAGCCCAATCGCGGGGACGAACACTGAAGCTTTCTTT. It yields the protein CATSPIAGTNTEAFF.

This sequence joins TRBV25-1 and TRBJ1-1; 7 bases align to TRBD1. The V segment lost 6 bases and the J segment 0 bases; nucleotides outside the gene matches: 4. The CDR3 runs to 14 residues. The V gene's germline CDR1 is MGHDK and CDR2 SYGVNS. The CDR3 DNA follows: TGTGCCAGCAGAGAGACAGGGATGAACACTGAAGCTTTCTTT. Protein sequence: CASRETGMNTEAFF.

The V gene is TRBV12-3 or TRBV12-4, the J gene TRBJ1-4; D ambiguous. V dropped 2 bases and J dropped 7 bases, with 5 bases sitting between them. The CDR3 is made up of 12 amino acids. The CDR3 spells CASSLSGEKLFF. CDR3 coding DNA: TGTGCCAGCAGTTTATCGGGTGAAAAACTGTTTTTT.